This T cell receptor (beta chain) came from a study of blood T cell repertoires in COVID-19. The overall study: Acute and convalescent COVID-19 specimens originated in the United States, Italy and Spain.

TCRdb's table, derived via immunoSEQ multiplex PCR, lists solely in-frame clones and lacks some. The table records 120,000 to 150,000 clones, approximately 80% of them present only once. Per the germline V gene, CDR1 is SGDLS and CDR2 is YYNGEE. Deletions cut 4 bases from V and 1 base from J, with 9 bases between. This CDR3 comprises 14 residues. The sequence derives from a human donor in a cohort sampled during active COVID-19. The rearrangement uses TRBV9 and TRBJ2-1; no definite D call. The specimen was peripheral blood. The CDR3 DNA sequence: TGTGCCAGCAGCCCTCGGAGTTCCTACAATGAGCAGTTCTTC. Encoded protein: CASSPRSSYNEQFF. The entire variable domain, with the rest obtained from reference TRBV9 and TRBJ2-1, is as follows: DSGVTQTPKHLITATGQRVTLRCSPRSGDLSVYWYQQSLDQGLQFLIQYYNGEERAKGNILERFSAQQFPDLHSELNLSSLELGDSALYFCASSPRSSYNEQFFGPGTRLTVL.